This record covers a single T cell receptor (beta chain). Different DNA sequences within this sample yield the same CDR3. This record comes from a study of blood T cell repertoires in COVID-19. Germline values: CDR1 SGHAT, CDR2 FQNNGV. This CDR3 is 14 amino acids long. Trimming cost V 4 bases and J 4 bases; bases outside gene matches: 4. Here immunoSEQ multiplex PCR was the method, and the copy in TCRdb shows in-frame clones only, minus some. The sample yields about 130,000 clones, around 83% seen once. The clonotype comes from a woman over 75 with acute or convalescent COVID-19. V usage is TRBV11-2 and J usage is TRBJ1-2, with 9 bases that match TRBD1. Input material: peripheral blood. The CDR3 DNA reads TGTGCCAGCAGCTCGGGACAGGGAGGCTATGGCTACACCTTC. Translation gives CASSSGQGGYGYTF.